One and the same sample provided the 10 T cell receptor beta chains below, sequenced in a study of blood T cell dynamics during melanoma immunotherapy. Measured with immunoSEQ multiplex PCR; TCRdb has only the in-frame clones, and not every one. This sample has tens of thousands of clones; 85% to 90% occur once, and the top ten carry approximately 1.2%. The time point denotes: pre-treatment baseline. Specimen: blood, collected from a patient treated with checkpoint blockade. The receptors here all came from a human donor with melanoma.

The chain is built from TRBV7-9 and TRBJ1-2, with 10 bases that match TRBD1. CDR1 is SEHNR and CDR2 is FQNEAQ in the germline V gene (reference sequence). Trimming at V came to 2 bases and at J to 7 bases, leaving 13 bases not matched to a gene. The CDR3 runs 17 residues. CDR3 nucleotides: TGTGCCAGCAGCTTACTCAGGGGTTTGGGACAGGGGAGTGGCTACACCTTC. Translation gives CASSLLRGLGQGSGYTF. Complete variable domain (other parts from reference TRBV7-9 and TRBJ1-2): DTGVSQNPRHKITKRGQNVTFRCDPISEHNRLYWYRQTLGQGPEFLTYFQNEAQLEKSRLLSDRFSAERPKGSFSTLEIQRTEQGDSAMYLCASSLLRGLGQGSGYTFGSGTRLTVV.

The chain has TRBV5-4 and TRBJ1-2, with D hard to call. The length of the CDR3 is 15 residues. The V gene lost 4 bases and the J gene lost 4 bases, with 17 bases spanning the gap. Germline CDR1 is SGHNT and CDR2 is YYREEE (reference sequence). The CDR3 is CASSPPSPAGYGYTF. In DNA form, the CDR3 reads TGTGCCAGCAGCCCACCCTCCCCAGCAGGCTATGGCTACACCTTC.

The J gene is TRBJ2-3, the V gene TRBV2; no clear D gene. V was cut by 8 bases and J by 5 bases, with 14 bases left in between. The CDR3 is 13 amino acids. Germline CDR1 reads SNHLY; CDR2 reads FYNNEI. CDR3: CASDRSRLDTQYF. The CDR3 DNA is TGTGCCAGCGATCGGTCTAGGTTAGATACGCAGTATTTT.

The chain has TRBV30 and TRBJ2-1, with a possible D match to TRBD2 (6 bases). The CDR3 has 16 residues. Germline assignment: CDR1 GTSNPN and CDR2 SVGIG (reference sequence). Deletions cut 0 bases from V and 3 bases from J, with 15 bases between. CDR3 nucleotides: TGTGCCTGGAGTGTAATGGGTAGCGGCTTCTACAATGAGCAGTTCTTC. Translated, it gives CAWSVMGSGFYNEQFF. The full variable domain, completed using reference TRBV30 and TRBJ2-1, is SQTIHQWPATLVQPVGSPLSLECTVEGTSNPNLYWYRQAAGRGLQLLFYSVGIGQISSEVPQNLSASRPQDRQFILSSKKLLLSDSGFYLCAWSVMGSGFYNEQFFGPGTRLTVL.

J is TRBJ2-7 and V is TRBV14; D unresolved. Germline assignment: CDR1 SGHDN and CDR2 FVKESK. The CDR3 consists of 16 residues. V shed 5 bases and J shed 4 bases, with 21 bases lying between them. CDR3 loop: CASSYQGMWGKYEQYF. CDR3 coding DNA: TGTGCCAGCAGCTACCAAGGTATGTGGGGAAAGTACGAGCAGTACTTC.

This rearrangement joins TRBV5-1 to TRBJ2-7; TRBD2 agrees at 8 bases. The CDR3 is made up of 14 amino acids. V lost 0 bases and J lost 7; bases outside the gene matches: 6. Germline lookup yields CDR1 SGHRS and CDR2 YFSETQ. The CDR3 protein is CASSLAAGALEQYF. The DNA for the CDR3 is TGCGCCAGCAGCTTGGCAGCGGGAGCCTTGGAGCAGTACTTC.

The genes are TRBV7-9 and TRBJ2-6; no definite D call. The germline V and J ends were trimmed by 3 bases and 1 base, with 7 bases remaining between them. CDR1 SEHNR and CDR2 FQNEAQ come from the germline V gene (reference sequence). The CDR3 spans 15 residues. The CDR3 region has the DNA TGTGCCAGCAGCTTGACGAGGTCTGGGGCCAACGTCCTGACTTTC. Its translation is CASSLTRSGANVLTF. The entire variable domain, with the rest obtained from reference TRBV7-9 and TRBJ2-6, is as follows: DTGVSQNPRHKITKRGQNVTFRCDPISEHNRLYWYRQTLGQGPEFLTYFQNEAQLEKSRLLSDRFSAERPKGSFSTLEIQRTEQGDSAMYLCASSLTRSGANVLTFGAGSRLTVL.

The chain links TRBV7-2 to TRBJ1-1; 7 nucleotides agree with TRBD1. The germline V gene has CDR1 SGHTA and CDR2 FQGNSA. V gave up 2 bases and J gave up 1 base; unmatched junction bases: 4. The CDR3 sequence is 15 residues long. CDR3 residues: CASSLSGTENTEAFF. CDR3 DNA: TGTGCCAGCAGCTTAAGTGGGACAGAGAACACTGAAGCTTTCTTT.

The CDR3 protein is CASRRSSYNEQFF. CDR3 nucleotide sequence: TGTGCCAGCAGGCGATCCTCCTACAATGAGCAGTTCTTC. The chain carries TRBV25-1 and TRBJ2-1; D uncertain. With 6 bases removed from V and 0 bases from J, the gap between germline ends came to 6 bases. The length of the CDR3 is 13 residues. The germline gives CDR1 MGHDK, CDR2 SYGVNS.

This chain joins TRBV7-2 and TRBJ1-1; D may be TRBD1 (6 bases). Trimming left V 3 bases short and J 0 bases short, with 14 bases between. The CDR3 contains 16 residues. Germline CDR1 is SGHTA and CDR2 is FQGNSA. This CDR3 is CASSFGGGTMNTEAFF. The CDR3, as DNA: TGTGCCAGCAGCTTCGGAGGGGGGACCATGAACACTGAAGCTTTCTTT. Looking up the rest from reference TRBV7-2 and TRBJ1-1 gives the full variable domain: GAGVSQSPSNKVTEKGKDVELRCDPISGHTALYWYRQSLGQGLEFLIYFQGNSAPDKSGLPSDRFSAERTGGSVSTLTIQRTQQEDSAVYLCASSFGGGTMNTEAFFGQGTRLTVV.